The entry that follows covers one TCR beta chain sequence. This entry is derived from a study of blood T cell repertoires in COVID-19. The method was immunoSEQ multiplex PCR; TCRdb's version includes in-frame clones alone and lacks a portion of them. This table has 170,000 or so clones, roughly 80% appearing once. Sequences were obtained from peripheral blood. The sequence was collected from a human donor in a cohort sampled during active COVID-19.

The CDR3 loop reads CASSSTGVDTQYF. The CDR3 region has the DNA TGTGCCAGCAGTTCCACAGGGGTTGATACGCAGTATTTT. The V call is TRBV28, the J call TRBJ2-3; 7 bases match TRBD1. From germline, CDR1 is MDHEN and CDR2 SYDVKM. V shed 4 bases and J 6 bases; nucleotides not matched to a gene: 4. The CDR3 covers 13 residues. Looking up the rest from reference TRBV28 and TRBJ2-3 gives the full variable domain: DVKVTQSSRYLVKRTGEKVFLECVQDMDHENMFWYRQDPGLGLRLIYFSYDVKMKEKGDIPEGYSVSREKKERFSLILESASTNQTSMYLCASSSTGVDTQYFGPGTRLTVL.